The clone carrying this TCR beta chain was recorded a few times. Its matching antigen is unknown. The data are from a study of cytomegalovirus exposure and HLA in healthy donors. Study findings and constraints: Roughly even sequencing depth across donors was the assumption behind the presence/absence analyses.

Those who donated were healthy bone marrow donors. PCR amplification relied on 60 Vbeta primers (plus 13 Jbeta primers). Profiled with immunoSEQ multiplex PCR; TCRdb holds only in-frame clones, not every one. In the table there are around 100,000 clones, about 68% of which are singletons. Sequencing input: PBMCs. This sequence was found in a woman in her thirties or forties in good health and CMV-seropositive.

The DNA of the CDR3 is TGTGCCAGCAGTCAAACGACAACCTACTATGGCTACACCTTC. Translation: CASSQTTTYYGYTF. The chain combines TRBV6-1 with TRBJ1-2, with D unresolved. Germline assignment: CDR1 MNHNS and CDR2 SASEGT. The CDR3 extends over 14 amino acids. Trimming removed 5 bases at V and 3 bases at J, with 13 bases between.